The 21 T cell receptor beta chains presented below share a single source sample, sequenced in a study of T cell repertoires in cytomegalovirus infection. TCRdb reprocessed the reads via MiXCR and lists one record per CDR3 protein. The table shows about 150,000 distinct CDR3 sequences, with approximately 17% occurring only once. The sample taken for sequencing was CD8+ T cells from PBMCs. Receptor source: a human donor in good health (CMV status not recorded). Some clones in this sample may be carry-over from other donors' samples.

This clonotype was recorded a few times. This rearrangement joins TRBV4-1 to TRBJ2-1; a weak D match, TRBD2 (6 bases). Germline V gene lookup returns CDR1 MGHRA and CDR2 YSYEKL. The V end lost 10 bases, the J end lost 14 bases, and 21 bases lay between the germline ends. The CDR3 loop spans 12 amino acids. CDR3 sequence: CATSGGGVGKFF. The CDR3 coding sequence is TGCGCCACCAGTGGAGGAGGGGTCGGAAAGTTCTTC.

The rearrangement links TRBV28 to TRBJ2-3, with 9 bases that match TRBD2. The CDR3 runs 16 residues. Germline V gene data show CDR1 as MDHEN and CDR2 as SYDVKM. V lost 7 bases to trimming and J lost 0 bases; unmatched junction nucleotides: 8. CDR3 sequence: CASTTGLAFSTDTQYF. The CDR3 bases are TGTGCCAGCACCACCGGACTAGCGTTTAGCACAGATACGCAGTATTTT.

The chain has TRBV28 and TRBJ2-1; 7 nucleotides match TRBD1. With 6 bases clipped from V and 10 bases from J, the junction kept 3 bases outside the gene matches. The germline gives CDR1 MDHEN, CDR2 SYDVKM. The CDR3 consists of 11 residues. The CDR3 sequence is CASRTGAEQFF. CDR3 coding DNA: TGTGCCAGCAGAACAGGGGCCGAGCAGTTCTTC.

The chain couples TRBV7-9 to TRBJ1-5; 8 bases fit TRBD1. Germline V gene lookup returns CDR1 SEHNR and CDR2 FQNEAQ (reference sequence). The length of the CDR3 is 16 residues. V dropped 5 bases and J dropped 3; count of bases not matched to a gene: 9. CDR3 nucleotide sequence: TGTGCCAGCAGCGCCACCGGGACAGGCCTCAATCAGCCCCAGCATTTT. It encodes CASSATGTGLNQPQHF.

This chain's CDR3 is CASSSSGRDMNGEQFF. The CDR3 region has the DNA TGTGCCAGCAGTTCTAGCGGGAGGGACATGAACGGTGAGCAGTTCTTC. The V call is TRBV12-3 or TRBV12-4, the J call TRBJ2-1, with 12 bases fitting TRBD2. J was trimmed by 9 bases and V by 4 bases; bases with no gene match: 10. The CDR3 spans 16 residues.

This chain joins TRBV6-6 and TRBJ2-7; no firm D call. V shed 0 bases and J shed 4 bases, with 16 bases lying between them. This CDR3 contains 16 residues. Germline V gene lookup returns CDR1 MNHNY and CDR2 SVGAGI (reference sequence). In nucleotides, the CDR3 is TGTGCCAGCAGTTACTCCCCCGTAGGGCTTGGATACGAGCAGTACTTC. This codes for CASSYSPVGLGYEQYF.

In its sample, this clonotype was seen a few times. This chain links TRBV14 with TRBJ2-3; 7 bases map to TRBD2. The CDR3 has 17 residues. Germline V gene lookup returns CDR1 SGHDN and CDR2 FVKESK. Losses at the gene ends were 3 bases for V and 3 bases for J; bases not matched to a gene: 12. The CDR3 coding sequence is TGTGCCAGCAGCCATCCCGAGGAGGGGAGGGTAACAGATACGCAGTATTTT. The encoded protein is CASSHPEEGRVTDTQYF.

The CDR3 DNA reads as TGTGCCAGCAGCTTAGAGGGTGTAGGGGTGGACACTGAAGCTTTCTTT. This codes for CASSLEGVGVDTEAFF. V is TRBV7-2 and J is TRBJ1-1; D is perhaps TRBD1 (5 bases). The CDR3 covers 16 residues. The germline gives CDR1 SGHTA, CDR2 FQGNSA. The V end was cut by 1 base, the J end by 3 bases, with 15 bases between. The full variable domain, with the rest looked up from reference TRBV7-2 and TRBJ1-1, is GAGVSQSPSNKVTEKGKDVELRCDPISGHTALYWYRQSLGQGLEFLIYFQGNSAPDKSGLPSDRFSAERTGGSVSTLTIQRTQQEDSAVYLCASSLEGVGVDTEAFFGQGTRLTVV.

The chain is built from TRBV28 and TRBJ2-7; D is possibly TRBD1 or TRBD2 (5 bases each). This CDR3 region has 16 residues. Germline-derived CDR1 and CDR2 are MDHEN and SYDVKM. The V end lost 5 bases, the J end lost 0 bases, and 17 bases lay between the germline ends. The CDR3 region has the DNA TGTGCCAGCAGTGGGCCGGGGCGGGTCGCCTCCTACGAGCAGTACTTC. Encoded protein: CASSGPGRVASYEQYF.

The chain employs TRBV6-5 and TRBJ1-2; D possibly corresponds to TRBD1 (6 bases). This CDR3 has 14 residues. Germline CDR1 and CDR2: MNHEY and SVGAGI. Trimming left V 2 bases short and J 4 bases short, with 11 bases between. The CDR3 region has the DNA TGTGCCAGCAGTTACAGACAGGTCTCCTATGGCTACACCTTC. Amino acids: CASSYRQVSYGYTF.

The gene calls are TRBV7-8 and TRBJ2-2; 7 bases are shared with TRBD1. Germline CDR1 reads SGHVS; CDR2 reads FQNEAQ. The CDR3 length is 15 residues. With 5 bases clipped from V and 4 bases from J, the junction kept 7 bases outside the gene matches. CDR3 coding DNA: TGTGCCAGCAGCCCCTGGGACAGCGGCACCGGGGAGCTGTTTTTT. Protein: CASSPWDSGTGELFF.

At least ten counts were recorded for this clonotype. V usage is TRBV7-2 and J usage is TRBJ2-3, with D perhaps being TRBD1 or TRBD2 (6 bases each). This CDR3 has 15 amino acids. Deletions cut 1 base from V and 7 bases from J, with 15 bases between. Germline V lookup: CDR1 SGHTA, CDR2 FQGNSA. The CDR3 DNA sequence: TGTGCCAGCAGCTTAGAGGTGACAGGAGGGAATACGCAGTATTTT. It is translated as CASSLEVTGGNTQYF.

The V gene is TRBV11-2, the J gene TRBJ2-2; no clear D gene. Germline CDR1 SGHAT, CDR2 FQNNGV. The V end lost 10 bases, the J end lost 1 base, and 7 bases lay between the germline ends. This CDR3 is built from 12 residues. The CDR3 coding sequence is TGTGCCATCAGAGGGAACACCGGGGAGCTGTTTTTT. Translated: CAIRGNTGELFF.

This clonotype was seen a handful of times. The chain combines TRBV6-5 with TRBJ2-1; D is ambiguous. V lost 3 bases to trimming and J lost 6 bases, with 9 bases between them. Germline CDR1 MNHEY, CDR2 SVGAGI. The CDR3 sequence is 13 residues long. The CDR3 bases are TGTGCCAGCAGTTATTCGGTACTCAATGAGCAGTTCTTC. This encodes CASSYSVLNEQFF.

As DNA, the CDR3 is TGTGCTAGTGGTTTGGTAAGGACAGGGGACTACCACACTGAAGCTTTCTTT. Translating it yields CASGLVRTGDYHTEAFF. The chain carries TRBV12-5 and TRBJ1-1; 9 bases match TRBD1. Trimming took 0 bases from V and 3 from J; bases not matched to a gene: 8. This CDR3 is built from 17 residues. In germline, CDR1 is LGHNT, CDR2 FRNRAP.

The CDR3 DNA reads TGTGCCATCAGTGAGGCCGGGGCCTCCTACGAGCAGTACTTC. It specifies CAISEAGASYEQYF. The chain couples TRBV10-3 to TRBJ2-7; D is possibly TRBD1 or TRBD2 (5 bases each). V was clipped by 2 bases and J by 0 bases, with 8 bases between them. The CDR3 covers 14 residues. Germline lookup yields CDR1 ENHRY and CDR2 SYGVKD.

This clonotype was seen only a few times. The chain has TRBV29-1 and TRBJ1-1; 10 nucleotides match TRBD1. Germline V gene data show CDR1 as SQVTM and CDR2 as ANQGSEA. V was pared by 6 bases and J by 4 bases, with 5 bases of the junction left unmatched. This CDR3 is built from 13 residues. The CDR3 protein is CSVRQGAGTEAFF. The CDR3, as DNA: TGCAGCGTCCGACAGGGGGCTGGCACTGAAGCTTTCTTT.

The CDR3 loop is CASSLGGGGETQYF. CDR3 DNA sequence: TGTGCCAGCAGCTTAGGCGGGGGAGGAGAGACCCAGTACTTC. The chain employs TRBV7-2 and TRBJ2-5; 7 nucleotides align to TRBD2. The germline gives CDR1 SGHTA, CDR2 FQGNSA. V lost 1 base to trimming and J lost 4 bases; unmatched junction nucleotides: 3. The CDR3 extends over 14 amino acids.

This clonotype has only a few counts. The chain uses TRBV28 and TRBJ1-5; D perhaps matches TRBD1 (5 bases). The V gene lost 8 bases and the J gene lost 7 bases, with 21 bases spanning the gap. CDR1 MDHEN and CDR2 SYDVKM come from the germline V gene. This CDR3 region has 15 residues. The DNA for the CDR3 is TGTGCCAGCCTCAGTTCGATCAGGGCAAGGCAGCCCCAGCATTTT. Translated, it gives CASLSSIRARQPQHF.

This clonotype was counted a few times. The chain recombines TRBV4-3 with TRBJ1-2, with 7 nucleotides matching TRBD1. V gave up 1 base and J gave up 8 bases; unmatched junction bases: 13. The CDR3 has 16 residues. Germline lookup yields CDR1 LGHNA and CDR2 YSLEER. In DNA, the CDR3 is TGCGCCAGCAGCCAAGGACAGGGTAGAACTTCAAGGGGCTACACCTTC. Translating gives CASSQGQGRTSRGYTF.

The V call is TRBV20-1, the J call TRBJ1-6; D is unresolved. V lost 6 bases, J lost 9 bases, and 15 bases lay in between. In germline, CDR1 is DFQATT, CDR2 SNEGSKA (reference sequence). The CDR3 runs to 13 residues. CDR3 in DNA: TGCAGTGCCCCCACGGCAACTATTTCACCCCTCCACTTT. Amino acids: CSAPTATISPLHF.